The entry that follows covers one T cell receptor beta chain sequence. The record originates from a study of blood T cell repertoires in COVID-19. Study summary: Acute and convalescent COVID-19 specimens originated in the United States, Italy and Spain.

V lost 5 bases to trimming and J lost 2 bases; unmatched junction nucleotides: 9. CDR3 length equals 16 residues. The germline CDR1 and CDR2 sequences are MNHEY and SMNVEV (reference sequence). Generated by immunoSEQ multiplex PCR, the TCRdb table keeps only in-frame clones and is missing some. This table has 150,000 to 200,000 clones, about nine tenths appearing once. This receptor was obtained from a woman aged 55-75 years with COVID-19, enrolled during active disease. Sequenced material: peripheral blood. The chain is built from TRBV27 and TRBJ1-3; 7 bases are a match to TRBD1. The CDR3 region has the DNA TGTGCCAGCAGTCTCGGACAGGCGGGCACTGGAAACACCATATATTTT. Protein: CASSLGQAGTGNTIYF.